This T cell receptor beta chain was recovered during a study of T-cell memory formation after mild COVID-19. CDR3 length equals 14 residues. Per germline, CDR1 SGHRS and CDR2 YFSETQ. Trimming took 1 base from V and 3 from J, leaving 10 bases between them. This clonotype was seen a few times. TCRdb fed the 5' RACE reads into MiXCR, producing one record per CDR3 protein. Of approximately 12,000 distinct CDR3 sequences listed, roughly 17% are singletons. The TCR was taken from a man younger than 35 who had mild COVID-19 (a few samples of this study predate the infection). Cell type and time point are not known. Specimen: PBMCs or a T cell subset sorted from them (not recorded which). This chain joins TRBV5-1 and TRBJ1-1, with a tentative D call TRBD1 (5 bases). The CDR3 protein is CASSLWGGDTEAFF. In nucleotides, the CDR3 is TGCGCCAGCAGCTTGTGGGGGGGAGACACTGAAGCTTTCTTT.